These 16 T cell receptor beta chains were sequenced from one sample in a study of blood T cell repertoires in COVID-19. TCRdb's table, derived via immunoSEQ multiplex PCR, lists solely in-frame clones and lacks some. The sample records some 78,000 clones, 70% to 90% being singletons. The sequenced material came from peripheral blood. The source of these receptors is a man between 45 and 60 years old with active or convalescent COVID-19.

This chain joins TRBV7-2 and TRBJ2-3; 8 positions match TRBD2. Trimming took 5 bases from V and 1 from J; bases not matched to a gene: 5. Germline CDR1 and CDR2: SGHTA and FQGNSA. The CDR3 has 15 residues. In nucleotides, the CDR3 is TGTGCCAGCAGCCTTAGCGGGGTCCGCACAGATACGCAGTATTTT. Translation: CASSLSGVRTDTQYF. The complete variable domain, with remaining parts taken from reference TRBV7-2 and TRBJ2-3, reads GAGVSQSPSNKVTEKGKDVELRCDPISGHTALYWYRQSLGQGLEFLIYFQGNSAPDKSGLPSDRFSAERTGGSVSTLTIQRTQQEDSAVYLCASSLSGVRTDTQYFGPGTRLTVL.

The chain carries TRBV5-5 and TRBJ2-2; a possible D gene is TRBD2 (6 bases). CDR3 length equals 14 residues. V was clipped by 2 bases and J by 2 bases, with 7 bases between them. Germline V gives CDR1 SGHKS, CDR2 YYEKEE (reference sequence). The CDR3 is CASSFGTNTGELFF. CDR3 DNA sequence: TGTGCCAGCAGCTTTGGGACTAACACCGGGGAGCTGTTTTTT. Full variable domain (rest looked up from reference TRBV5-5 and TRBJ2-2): DAGVTQSPTHLIKTRGQQVTLRCSPISGHKSVSWYQQVLGQGPQFIFQYYEKEERGRGNFPDRFSARQFPNYSSELNVNALLLGDSALYLCASSFGTNTGELFFGEGSRLTVL.

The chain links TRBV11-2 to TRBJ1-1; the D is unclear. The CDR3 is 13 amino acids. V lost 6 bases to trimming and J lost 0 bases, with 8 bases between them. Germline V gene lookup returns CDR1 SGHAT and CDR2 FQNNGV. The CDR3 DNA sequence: TGTGCCAGCAGAAGAGGGATGAACACTGAAGCTTTCTTT. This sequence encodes CASRRGMNTEAFF.

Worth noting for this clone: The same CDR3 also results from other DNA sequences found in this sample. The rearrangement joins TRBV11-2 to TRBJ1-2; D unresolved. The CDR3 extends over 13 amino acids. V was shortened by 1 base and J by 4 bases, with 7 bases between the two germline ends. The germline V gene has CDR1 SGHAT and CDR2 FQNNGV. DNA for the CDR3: TGTGCCAGCAGCTTAGCGGGTTCCTATGGCTACACCTTC. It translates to CASSLAGSYGYTF. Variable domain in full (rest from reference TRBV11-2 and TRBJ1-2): EAGVAQSPRYKIIEKRQSVAFWCNPISGHATLYWYQQILGQGPKLLIQFQNNGVVDDSQLPKDRFSAERLKGVDSTLKIQPAKLEDSAVYLCASSLAGSYGYTFGSGTRLTVV.

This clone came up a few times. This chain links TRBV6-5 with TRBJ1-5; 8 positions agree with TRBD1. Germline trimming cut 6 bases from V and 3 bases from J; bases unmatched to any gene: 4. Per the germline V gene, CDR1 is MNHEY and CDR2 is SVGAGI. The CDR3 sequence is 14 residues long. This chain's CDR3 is CASRWTGNNQPQHF. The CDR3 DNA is TGTGCCAGCAGATGGACAGGGAACAATCAGCCCCAGCATTTT.

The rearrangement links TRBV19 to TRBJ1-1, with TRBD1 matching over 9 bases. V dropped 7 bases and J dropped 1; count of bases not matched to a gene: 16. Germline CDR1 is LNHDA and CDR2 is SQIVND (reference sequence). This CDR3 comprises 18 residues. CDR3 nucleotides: TGTGCCAGTAACCGAGGGACAGGGCGAGCTCCTAAGAACACTGAAGCTTTCTTT. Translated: CASNRGTGRAPKNTEAFF.

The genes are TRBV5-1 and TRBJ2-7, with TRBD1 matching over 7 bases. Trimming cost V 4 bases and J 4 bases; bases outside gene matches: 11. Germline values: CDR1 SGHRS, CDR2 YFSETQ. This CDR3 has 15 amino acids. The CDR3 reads CASSLGTVATYEQYF. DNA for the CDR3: TGCGCCAGCAGCCTGGGGACAGTCGCCACTTACGAGCAGTACTTC.

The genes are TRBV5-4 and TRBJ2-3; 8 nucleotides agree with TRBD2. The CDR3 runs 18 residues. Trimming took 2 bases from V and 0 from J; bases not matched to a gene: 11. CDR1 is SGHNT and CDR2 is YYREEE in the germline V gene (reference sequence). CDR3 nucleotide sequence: TGTGCCAGCAGCTTCTTTGGCGGGGGGCCTCCTAGCACAGATACGCAGTATTTT. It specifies CASSFFGGGPPSTDTQYF.

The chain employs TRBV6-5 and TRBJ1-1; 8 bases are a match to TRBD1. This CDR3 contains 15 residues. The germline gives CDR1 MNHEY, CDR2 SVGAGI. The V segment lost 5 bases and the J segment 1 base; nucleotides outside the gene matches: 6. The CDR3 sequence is CASSKDREENTEAFF. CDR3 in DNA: TGTGCCAGCAGTAAGGACAGGGAAGAGAACACTGAAGCTTTCTTT.

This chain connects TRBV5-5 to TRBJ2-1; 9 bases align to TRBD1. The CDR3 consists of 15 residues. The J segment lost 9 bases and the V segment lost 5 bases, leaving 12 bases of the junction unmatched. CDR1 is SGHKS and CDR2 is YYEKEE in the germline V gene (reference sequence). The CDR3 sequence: CASRPTGGINTEQFF. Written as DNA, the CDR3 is TGTGCCAGCAGACCGACAGGGGGGATTAATACTGAGCAGTTCTTC.

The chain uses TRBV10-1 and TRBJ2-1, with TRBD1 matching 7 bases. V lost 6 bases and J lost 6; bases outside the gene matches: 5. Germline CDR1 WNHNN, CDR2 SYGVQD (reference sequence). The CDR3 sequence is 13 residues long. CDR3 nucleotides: TGCGCCAGCAGAGAGACAGGGCTCAATGAGCAGTTCTTC. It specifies CASRETGLNEQFF.

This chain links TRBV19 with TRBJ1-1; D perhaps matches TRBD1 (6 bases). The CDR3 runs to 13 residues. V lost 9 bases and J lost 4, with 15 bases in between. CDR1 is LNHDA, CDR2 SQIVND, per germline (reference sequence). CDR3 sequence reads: CASRVQGSTEAFF. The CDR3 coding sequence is TGTGCCAGCCGCGTACAGGGTAGCACTGAAGCTTTCTTT.

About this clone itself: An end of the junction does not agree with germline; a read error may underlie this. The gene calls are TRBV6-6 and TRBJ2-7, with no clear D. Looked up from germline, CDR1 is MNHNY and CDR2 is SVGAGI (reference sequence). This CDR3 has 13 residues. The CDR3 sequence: CASTYSLSHEQYF. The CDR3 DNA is TGTGCCAGCACTTACTCTTTAAGCCACGAGCAGTACTTC.

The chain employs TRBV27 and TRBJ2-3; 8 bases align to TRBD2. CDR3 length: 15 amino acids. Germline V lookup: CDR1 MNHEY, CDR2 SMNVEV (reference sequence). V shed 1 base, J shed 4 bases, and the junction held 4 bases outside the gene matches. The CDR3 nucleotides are TGTGCCAGCAGTTTATACCGGACTAGCCCAGATACGCAGTATTTT. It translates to CASSLYRTSPDTQYF.

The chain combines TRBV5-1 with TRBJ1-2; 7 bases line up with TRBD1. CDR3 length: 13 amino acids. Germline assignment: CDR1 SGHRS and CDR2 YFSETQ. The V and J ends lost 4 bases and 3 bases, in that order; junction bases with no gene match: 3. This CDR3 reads CASSLGTDYGYTF. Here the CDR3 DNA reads TGCGCCAGCAGCCTCGGGACAGACTATGGCTACACCTTC.

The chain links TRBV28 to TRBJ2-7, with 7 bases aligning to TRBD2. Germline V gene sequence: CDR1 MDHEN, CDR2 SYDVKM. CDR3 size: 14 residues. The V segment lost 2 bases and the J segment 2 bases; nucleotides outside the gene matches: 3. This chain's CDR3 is CASSLAGEAYEQYF. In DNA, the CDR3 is TGTGCCAGCAGTTTAGCGGGGGAAGCCTACGAGCAGTACTTC.